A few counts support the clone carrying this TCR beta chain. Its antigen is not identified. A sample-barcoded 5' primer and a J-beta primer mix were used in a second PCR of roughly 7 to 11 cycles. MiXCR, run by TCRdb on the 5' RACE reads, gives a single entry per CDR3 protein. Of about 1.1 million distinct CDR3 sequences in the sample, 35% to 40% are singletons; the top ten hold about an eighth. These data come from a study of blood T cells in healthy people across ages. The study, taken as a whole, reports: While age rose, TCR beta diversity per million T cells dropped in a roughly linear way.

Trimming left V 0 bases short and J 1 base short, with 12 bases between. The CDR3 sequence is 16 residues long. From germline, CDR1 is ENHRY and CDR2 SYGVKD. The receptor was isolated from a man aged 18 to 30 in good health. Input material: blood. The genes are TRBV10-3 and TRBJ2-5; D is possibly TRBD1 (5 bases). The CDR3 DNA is TGTGCCATCAGTGAGTCGACCGGACACGGCCAAGAGACCCAGTACTTC. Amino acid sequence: CAISESTGHGQETQYF.